This T cell receptor beta chain was retrieved from a study of technical replicates of blood from several donors. Trimming removed 11 bases from V and 5 bases from J; junction bases left unmatched: 6. CDR3 length: 13 amino acids. The V gene's germline CDR1 is ENHRY and CDR2 SYGVKD. Sequencing used immunoSEQ multiplex PCR; TCRdb keeps in-frame clones, though not all of them. The sample includes fewer than 15,000 clones, around 80% of them seen just once. The chain has TRBV10-3 and TRBJ2-7; 13 bases are shared with TRBD2. Material for sequencing was PBMCs. The source is a human donor in good health. CDR3 sequence reads: CAPPGLAGDEQYF. The DNA of the CDR3 is TGTGCCCCACCAGGACTAGCGGGAGACGAGCAGTACTTC.